The clone carrying this TCR beta chain was counted ten times or more. Some clones are missing from TCRdb's copy, which holds only in-frame ones; the method was immunoSEQ multiplex PCR. The sample is made up of some 11,000 clones, none counted only once. This CDR3 has 15 residues. V shed 0 bases and J 7 bases; nucleotides not matched to a gene: 10. The germline V gene encodes CDR1 SGHRS and CDR2 YFSETQ. Cyclophosphamide on days +3 and +4 followed busulfan-fludarabine conditioning and a marrow graft. The data were obtained in a study of T cells after posttransplantation cyclophosphamide. This chain uses TRBV5-1 with TRBJ2-7, with TRBD2 matching over 7 bases. The source material was PBMCs, sampled after allogeneic stem cell transplant with posttransplant cyclophosphamide. The TCR sequence derives from a female patient aged 40 to 50 who received an allogeneic stem cell transplant from a related donor, was CMV-positive, and had acute GVHD only. Certain T cells may be donor cells from the graft. The CDR3, as DNA: TGCGCCAGCAGCTTGGAGGGAGGGCCTACGGGTGAGCAGTACGTC. Its translation is CASSLEGGPTGEQYV.